This T cell receptor (beta chain) derives from a study of response to subunit inactivated influenza vaccine. TCRdb redid the calling of the RT-PCR reads with MiXCR, one entry per CDR3 protein. The sample holds 540,000 or so distinct CDR3 sequences, approximately 12% seen once. Comments on this clonotype: Its antigen is not identified.

V shed 3 bases and J shed 4 bases, with 10 bases lying between them. This CDR3 spans 13 amino acids. CDR1 and CDR2 from the germline V gene are SGHRS and YFSETQ. Broader study findings: With each seasonal influenza vaccination, the authors suggested, few new T cells are recruited.

The TCR was taken from a man aged 45-65 years who received an inactivated influenza vaccine. The J gene is TRBJ2-5, the V gene TRBV5-1, with D hard to call. The specimen was PBMCs from blood, collected 35 to 45 days after vaccination. The CDR3: CASSSPGLETQYF. The DNA for the CDR3 is TGCGCCAGCAGCTCGCCCGGGCTAGAGACCCAGTACTTC.